This TCR beta chain is drawn from a study of T cell repertoires in ileal Crohn's disease. The CDR3 has 14 residues. Germline V lookup: CDR1 MNHEY, CDR2 SVGAGI. The V and J ends lost 4 bases and 1 base respectively, with 10 bases between them. Some clones are missing from TCRdb's copy, which holds only in-frame ones; the method was immunoSEQ multiplex PCR. The sample shows some 27,000 clones, roughly 75% of them seen only once. The sequencing sample was made of ileal tissue. The receptor's source is an adult with Crohn's disease. This rearrangement joins TRBV6-5 to TRBJ1-1; D unclear. CDR3 nucleotides: TGTGCCAGCAGTTTTCAACAGCAGAACACTGAAGCTTTCTTT. The encoded protein is CASSFQQQNTEAFF.